This T cell receptor beta chain was identified during a study of neurological immune-mediated disorders. This clonotype has ten or more counts. V lost 3 bases to trimming and J lost 3 bases; unmatched junction nucleotides: 9. In germline, CDR1 is SGHRS, CDR2 YFSETQ. There are 17 residues in the CDR3. Each CDR3 protein gets one entry after TCRdb re-called the 5' RACE reads with MiXCR. Seen here are tens of thousands of distinct CDR3 sequences, under 2% observed once, and the top ten hold more than 2%. The gene calls are TRBV5-1 and TRBJ2-2, with 9 bases identical to TRBD1. The receptor comes from a woman aged 40 to 49 with multiple sclerosis. The sequenced sample was PBMCs. CDR3 amino acids: CASSWGGQGTDTGELFF. CDR3 DNA sequence: TGCGCCAGCAGCTGGGGGGGACAGGGAACGGACACCGGGGAGCTGTTTTTT.